These 31 T cell receptor beta chains share one sample of origin, sequenced in a study of T cell responses to AZD1222 COVID-19 vaccine. Method: immunoSEQ multiplex PCR; TCRdb's copy keeps in-frame clones and lacks some. Of roughly 20,000 clones listed, 82% are singletons. The starting material was peripheral blood, obtained on day 0 of AZD1222 vaccination. Every receptor here comes from an adult in good health.

The chain joins TRBV5-4 to TRBJ2-2; D may correspond to TRBD1 or TRBD2 (6 bases each). Trimming stripped 7 bases from V and 5 bases from J, with 18 bases between. CDR3 length equals 15 residues. Germline lookup yields CDR1 SGHNT and CDR2 YYREEE (reference sequence). The CDR3 here is CASSTRGQPTGELFF. DNA for the CDR3: TGTGCCAGCTCCACTCGGGGGCAGCCTACCGGGGAGCTGTTTTTT.

This chain joins TRBV2 and TRBJ2-5; D gene ambiguous. The germline V gene encodes CDR1 SNHLY and CDR2 FYNNEI. The CDR3 loop spans 13 amino acids. Trimming removed 7 bases at V and 1 base at J, with 10 bases between. The CDR3 is CASMWGGQETQYF. In nucleotides, the CDR3 is TGTGCCAGCATGTGGGGTGGCCAAGAGACCCAGTACTTC. The full variable domain, completed using reference TRBV2 and TRBJ2-5, is EPEVTQTPSHQVTQMGQEVILRCVPISNHLYFYWYRQILGQKVEFLVSFYNNEISEKSEIFDDQFSVERPDGSNFTLKIRSTKLEDSAMYFCASMWGGQETQYFGPGTRLLVL.

The chain has TRBV24-1 and TRBJ2-1; tentatively, D is TRBD2 (5 bases). Trimming stripped 9 bases from V and 8 bases from J, with 13 bases between. The CDR3 runs to 12 residues. The V gene's germline CDR1 is KGHDR and CDR2 SFDVKD. CDR3 nucleotides: TGTGCCACCGGACGGGGTTCCTATGAGCAGTTCTTC. Encoded protein: CATGRGSYEQFF.

The V and J genes are TRBV4-2 and TRBJ2-7, with 7 bases matching TRBD2. Unmatched junction bases numbered 9, after V lost 3 bases and J lost 4 bases. The CDR3 has 15 amino acids. Germline assignment: CDR1 LGHNA and CDR2 YNFKEQ. The CDR3 protein is CASSQAGGTGYEQYF. Here the CDR3 DNA reads TGTGCCAGCAGCCAGGCCGGGGGGACGGGGTACGAGCAGTACTTC.

The chain joins TRBV10-3 to TRBJ1-2; 9 bases map to TRBD1. The CDR3 has 14 residues. Trimming cost V 5 bases and J 4 bases; bases outside gene matches: 5. Germline values: CDR1 ENHRY, CDR2 SYGVKD. The CDR3 coding sequence is TGTGCCATCAGTCCAGGACAGGGGTCCTATGGCTACACCTTC. Amino acids: CAISPGQGSYGYTF.

This clone was recorded once. The chain has TRBV4-3 and TRBJ2-7, with 9 positions matching TRBD1. Trimming at V came to 4 bases and at J to 7 bases, leaving 11 bases not matched to a gene. In germline, CDR1 is LGHNA, CDR2 YSLEER. CDR3 length: 15 amino acids. CDR3: CASSLSGTGYEEQYF. The CDR3 bases are TGCGCCAGCAGCCTGTCCGGGACAGGGTATGAAGAGCAGTACTTC.

The CDR3 protein is CASSRSGPPWNTQYF. CDR3 in DNA: TGTGCCAGCTCACGGTCCGGACCACCATGGAATACGCAGTATTTT. The chain joins TRBV18 to TRBJ2-3, with D unresolved. Germline CDR1 is KGHSH and CDR2 is LQKENI. There are 15 residues in the CDR3. The V end lost 4 bases, the J end lost 7 bases, and 18 bases lay between the germline ends.

The V and J genes are TRBV7-9 and TRBJ1-1; 9 bases agree with TRBD1. Per the germline V gene, CDR1 is SEHNR and CDR2 is FQNEAQ (reference sequence). The CDR3 consists of 15 residues. Trimming cost V 5 bases and J 4 bases; bases outside gene matches: 8. CDR3 residues: CASSAPGTGSTEAFF. As DNA, the CDR3 is TGTGCCAGCAGCGCACCCGGGACAGGGAGCACTGAAGCTTTCTTT.

V and J are TRBV3-1 (or the pseudogene TRBV3-2) and TRBJ1-4, with D maybe TRBD1 (6 bases). Germline CDR1 and CDR2: LGHDT and YNNKEL (reference sequence). V lost 2 bases and J 5 bases, leaving 12 bases between the germline ends. The CDR3 totals 15 residues. The chain's CDR3 is CASSQWAGVNEKLFF. For the CDR3, the DNA is TGTGCCAGCAGCCAATGGGCAGGGGTGAATGAAAAACTGTTTTTT.

The V gene is TRBV7-2, the J gene TRBJ1-6, with unresolved D. V was clipped by 3 bases and J by 9 bases, with 9 bases between them. There are 13 residues in the CDR3. Germline V CDR1 and CDR2: SGHTA, FQGNSA. CDR3 nucleotide sequence: TGTGCCAGCAGCTTCGGCCTAGGTTCACCCCTCCACTTT. Its protein is CASSFGLGSPLHF. The full variable domain, in which reference TRBV7-2 and TRBJ1-6 provide the parts outside the CDR3, is GAGVSQSPSNKVTEKGKDVELRCDPISGHTALYWYRQSLGQGLEFLIYFQGNSAPDKSGLPSDRFSAERTGGSVSTLTIQRTQQEDSAVYLCASSFGLGSPLHFGNGTRLTVT.

This chain uses TRBV6-5 with TRBJ2-7, with unresolved D. The CDR3 covers 13 residues. Per the germline V gene, CDR1 is MNHEY and CDR2 is SVGAGI. With 8 bases removed from V and 3 bases from J, the gap between germline ends came to 14 bases. CDR3 bases: TGTGCCAGCCGGAGTGCCACGAACTACGAGCAGTACTTC. This codes for CASRSATNYEQYF.

The chain combines TRBV3-1 (or the pseudogene TRBV3-2) with TRBJ1-4; D not certain. The CDR3 covers 17 residues. Trimming took off 4 bases at V and 4 bases at J, with 19 bases between the two ends. Germline V gene data show CDR1 as LGHDT and CDR2 as YNNKEL (reference sequence). CDR3 in DNA: TGTGCCAGCAGCCTATCCTCTTTACGGGGAAGTAATGAAAAACTGTTTTTT. It is translated as CASSLSSLRGSNEKLFF.

J is TRBJ2-5 and V is TRBV5-4; weak D call: TRBD1 (6 bases). The ends were cut back, 2 bases at V and 4 bases at J, with 15 bases in the middle. This CDR3 spans 15 amino acids. Germline V gene sequence: CDR1 SGHNT, CDR2 YYREEE (reference sequence). The DNA for the CDR3 is TGTGCCAGCAGCTTACCTCGGGACACTCCAGAGACCCAGTACTTC. Amino acid sequence: CASSLPRDTPETQYF. The whole variable domain, filled in from reference TRBV5-4 and TRBJ2-5, reads ETGVTQSPTHLIKTRGQQVTLRCSSQSGHNTVSWYQQALGQGPQFIFQYYREEENGRGNFPPRFSGLQFPNYSSELNVNALELDDSALYLCASSLPRDTPETQYFGPGTRLLVL.

The chain uses TRBV18 and TRBJ1-5; D possibly corresponds to TRBD1 (5 bases). Germline values: CDR1 KGHSH, CDR2 LQKENI. The V end lost 6 bases, the J end lost 7 bases, and 19 bases lay between the germline ends. The CDR3 extends over 15 amino acids. CDR3 amino acids: CASSLESTGGQPQHF. CDR3 coding DNA: TGTGCCAGCTCCCTCGAGAGTACAGGCGGGCAGCCCCAGCATTTT.

The chain recombines TRBV7-9 with TRBJ1-5; D is ambiguous. The CDR3 runs to 12 residues. Germline values: CDR1 SEHNR, CDR2 FQNEAQ (reference sequence). The V end lost 10 bases, the J end lost 5 bases, and 12 bases lay between the germline ends. Written as DNA, the CDR3 is TGTGCCACGGGGAGGGAGGATCAGCCCCAGCATTTT. It translates to CATGREDQPQHF.

The chain links TRBV7-8 to TRBJ2-5, with 14 bases that match TRBD2. V dropped 1 base and J dropped 2; count of bases not matched to a gene: 3. The CDR3 length is 17 residues. The germline V gene has CDR1 SGHVS and CDR2 FQNEAQ. The CDR3 DNA reads TGTGCCAGCAGCTTAGGGGGACTAGCGGGAGTTCAAGAGACCCAGTACTTC. This encodes CASSLGGLAGVQETQYF.

This rearrangement joins TRBV3-1 (or the pseudogene TRBV3-2) to TRBJ2-1; D is possibly TRBD2 (5 bases). From germline, CDR1 is LGHDT and CDR2 YNNKEL (reference sequence). The CDR3 loop spans 15 amino acids. V lost 4 bases, J lost 7 bases, and 17 bases lay in between. The CDR3 nucleotides are TGTGCCAGCAGCCTCGGACTTACTAGGAGGAATGAGCAGTTCTTC. This sequence encodes CASSLGLTRRNEQFF.

The chain combines TRBV7-8 with TRBJ1-3; D not certain. This CDR3 has 17 amino acids. In germline, CDR1 is SGHVS, CDR2 FQNEAQ. V was trimmed by 5 bases and J by 0 bases, leaving 17 bases between them. The CDR3 sequence: CASSPEGMRSSGNTIYF. For the CDR3, the DNA is TGTGCCAGCAGCCCCGAGGGAATGAGGAGCTCTGGAAACACCATATATTTT.

This rearrangement joins TRBV28 to TRBJ2-7; D not certain. This CDR3 spans 12 amino acids. CDR1 is MDHEN, CDR2 SYDVKM, per germline. V was pared by 5 bases and J by 9 bases, with 14 bases between. CDR3: CASSPPYPAQYF. The CDR3 nucleotides are TGTGCCAGCAGTCCACCCTATCCCGCGCAGTACTTC.

This chain joins TRBV6-2 or TRBV6-3 and TRBJ2-7; 13 nucleotides agree with TRBD2. The CDR3 has 18 amino acids. Trimming removed 0 bases from V and 2 bases from J; junction bases left unmatched: 7. Per the germline V gene, CDR1 is MNHEY and CDR2 is SVGEGT. CDR3 residues: CASSYSRRGLAGTYEQYF. CDR3 coding DNA: TGTGCCAGCAGTTACTCTCGCCGGGGACTAGCGGGAACCTACGAGCAGTACTTC.

This clone has a single count. V and J are TRBV6-5 and TRBJ2-4; tentatively, D is TRBD1 or TRBD2 (5 bases each). Germline V CDR1 and CDR2: MNHEY, SVGAGI. This CDR3 has 13 residues. Trimming removed 6 bases from V and 3 bases from J, with 9 bases in between. Here the CDR3 DNA reads TGTGCCAGCAGATGGGACCTCAAAAACATTCAGTACTTC. Its protein is CASRWDLKNIQYF.

The rearrangement uses TRBV5-1 and TRBJ2-3; weak D call: TRBD2 (6 bases). Trimming stripped 0 bases from V and 6 bases from J, with 17 bases between. The CDR3 is made up of 16 amino acids. CDR1 SGHRS and CDR2 YFSETQ come from the germline V gene. CDR3 region: CASSLAWQGGADTQYF. The CDR3 DNA is TGCGCCAGCAGCTTGGCCTGGCAGGGAGGTGCTGATACGCAGTATTTT.

This rearrangement joins TRBV6-5 to TRBJ2-2, with 7 bases lining up with TRBD2. Germline V lookup: CDR1 MNHEY, CDR2 SVGAGI. J lost 5 bases, V lost 0 bases, and 3 bases had no gene match. The CDR3 has 15 amino acids. Written as DNA, the CDR3 is TGTGCCAGCAGTTACTCGACGCGGGGGACCGGGGAGCTGTTTTTT. Its protein is CASSYSTRGTGELFF.

The chain has TRBV4-3 and TRBJ1-1, with TRBD1 as a possible D gene (5 bases). The V gene lost 0 bases and the J gene lost 4 bases, with 9 bases spanning the gap. Per germline, CDR1 LGHNA and CDR2 YSLEER. CDR3 size: 14 residues. Here the CDR3 DNA reads TGCGCCAGCAGCCAAGATCAGGGAGTCACTGAAGCTTTCTTT. This codes for CASSQDQGVTEAFF.

The chain has TRBV6-2 or TRBV6-3 and TRBJ2-2, with D unresolved. In germline, CDR1 is MNHEY, CDR2 SVGEGT. This CDR3 comprises 12 residues. The V and J ends lost 4 bases and 5 bases respectively, with 5 bases between them. CDR3 amino acids: CASSLQTGELFF. The DNA of the CDR3 is TGTGCCAGCAGTTTGCAAACCGGGGAGCTGTTTTTT.

J is TRBJ1-4 and V is TRBV29-1; a weak D match, TRBD1 (5 bases). V lost 6 bases to trimming and J lost 7 bases, with 9 bases between them. Germline-derived CDR1 and CDR2 are SQVTM and ANQGSEA. This CDR3 has 11 amino acids. DNA for the CDR3: TGCAGCGTAACTAGGGGTGAAAAACTGTTTTTT. Residues: CSVTRGEKLFF.

This chain joins TRBV28 and TRBJ1-1; possibly TRBD1 for D (5 bases). The germline V and J ends were trimmed by 6 bases and 3 bases, with 26 bases remaining between them. Germline lookup yields CDR1 MDHEN and CDR2 SYDVKM. CDR3 length equals 18 residues. CDR3: CASSLNAGPQGRYTEAFF. DNA of the CDR3: TGTGCCAGCAGCTTAAATGCCGGGCCTCAGGGTCGGTACACTGAAGCTTTCTTT.

The chain is built from TRBV30 and TRBJ1-6, with D maybe TRBD1 (5 bases). Germline V gives CDR1 GTSNPN, CDR2 SVGIG (reference sequence). This CDR3 spans 13 amino acids. The V gene lost 2 bases and the J gene lost 10 bases, with 12 bases spanning the gap. The CDR3 coding sequence is TGTGCCTGGAGTTCGCCGGGGGACTCACCCCTCCACTTT. Amino acid sequence: CAWSSPGDSPLHF.

The V and J genes are TRBV4-3 and TRBJ2-7, with D hard to call. The germline gives CDR1 LGHNA, CDR2 YSLEER. The germline V and J ends were trimmed by 0 bases and 4 bases, with 10 bases remaining between them. This CDR3 is 14 amino acids long. The CDR3 spells CASSQDLLRYEQYF. The CDR3 nucleotides read TGCGCCAGCAGCCAAGATCTGCTCCGTTACGAGCAGTACTTC.

The chain has TRBV24-1 and TRBJ2-3, with D perhaps matching TRBD2 (5 bases). Germline V CDR1 and CDR2: KGHDR, SFDVKD. This CDR3 is 17 amino acids long. V was trimmed by 3 bases and J by 2 bases, leaving 17 bases between them. As DNA, the CDR3 is TGTGCCACCAGTGATGGCCTGGACTCAGCGAACACAGATACGCAGTATTTT. Protein product: CATSDGLDSANTDTQYF.

The chain recombines TRBV6-5 with TRBJ2-1; the match to TRBD2 covers 13 bases. The trim removed 4 bases at V and 7 bases at J, leaving 1 base unmatched. This CDR3 comprises 14 residues. Germline assignment: CDR1 MNHEY and CDR2 SVGAGI. The CDR3, as DNA: TGTGCCAGCAGTTTGGGACTAGCGGGGAATGAGCAGTTCTTC. It encodes CASSLGLAGNEQFF.